The TCR beta chain described here comes from a study of PD-L1 blockade in urothelial cancer. CDR3 length: 13 amino acids. Trimming removed 5 bases at V and 6 bases at J, with 13 bases between. Germline CDR1 and CDR2: PRHDT and FYEKMQ (reference sequence). This sample's time point: pretreatment peripheral blood. The table came from immunoSEQ multiplex PCR; TCRdb's copy has only in-frame clones and leaves some out. The repertoire holds some 87,000 clones, with around 86% as singletons. The source was PBMCs, collected around atezolizumab (anti-PD-L1) treatment. The chain employs TRBV13 and TRBJ2-5; TRBD1 might be the D (6 bases). The TCR sequence derives from a man aged 55 to 70 with urothelial cancer. CDR3 DNA sequence: TGTGCCAGCAGCCGGGCACAGGGTCAGACCCAGTACTTC. It specifies CASSRAQGQTQYF. Variable domain in full (rest from reference TRBV13 and TRBJ2-5): AAGVIQSPRHLIKEKRETATLKCYPIPRHDTVYWYQQGPGQDPQFLISFYEKMQSDKGSIPDRFSAQQFSDYHSELNMSSLELGDSALYFCASSRAQGQTQYFGPGTRLLVL.